What follows are 13 T cell receptor beta chains derived from one specimen sequenced in a study of regulatory T cells in long-lasting Graves disease. Investigators prepared the TCR beta libraries by applying iRepertoire HTBI primers and Arm-PCR of CDR3 regions. MiXCR, applied by TCRdb to the multiplex PCR reads, yields one record per CDR3 protein. This table holds fewer than 550,000 distinct CDR3 sequences, roughly 21% found once. Time point here: persistent/refractory GD, antithyroid drugs over 5 years with positive TRAb. Extracted PBMC RNA gave rise to the TCR library. The sample here was peripheral blood mononuclear cells (PBMCs), taken when the disease was refractory, from a patient treated with antithyroid drugs. The receptors stem from a female donor with Graves disease.

The J gene is TRBJ2-7, the V gene TRBV3-1, with TRBD2 matching 9 bases. CDR1 LGHDT and CDR2 YNNKEL come from the germline V gene (reference sequence). The CDR3 loop spans 15 amino acids. With 0 bases clipped from V and 9 bases from J, the junction kept 9 bases outside the gene matches. The CDR3 coding sequence is TGTGCCAGCAGCCAAGATGCGGGTAGCGGGAGAGGGCAGTACTTC. As protein: CASSQDAGSGRGQYF.

This clonotype turned up a few times. The rearrangement uses TRBV7-9 and TRBJ2-2; 7 bases are a match to TRBD1. Germline V lookup: CDR1 SEHNR, CDR2 FQNEAQ (reference sequence). This CDR3 contains 15 residues. After removal of 5 bases from V and 4 bases from J, the junction contained 7 bases not matched to a gene. CDR3 amino acids: CASSTRQGATGELFF. CDR3 bases: TGTGCCAGCAGCACCCGACAGGGAGCCACCGGGGAGCTGTTTTTT.

The chain has TRBV5-5 and TRBJ2-5; possibly TRBD1 for D (6 bases). Germline V gene data show CDR1 as SGHKS and CDR2 as YYEKEE (reference sequence). The CDR3 has 16 residues. V lost 0 bases, J lost 3 bases, and 15 bases lay in between. The CDR3 nucleotides read TGTGCCAGCAGCTTGGGACTGACAGGAACCGAAGAGACCCAGTACTTC. Its translation is CASSLGLTGTEETQYF.

The chain uses TRBV4-1 and TRBJ2-7; maybe TRBD1 (5 bases). Trimming took off 4 bases at V and 0 bases at J, with 16 bases between the two ends. The CDR3 runs to 16 residues. Germline CDR1 MGHRA, CDR2 YSYEKL. The CDR3 nucleotides read TGCGCCAGCAGCCGATCCGGCCAGGGCCTCTCCTACGAGCAGTACTTC. Residues: CASSRSGQGLSYEQYF.

This clonotype was detected many times. The chain recombines TRBV20-1 with TRBJ2-5; 8 bases agree with TRBD2. This CDR3 has 13 residues. Per the germline V gene, CDR1 is DFQATT and CDR2 is SNEGSKA (reference sequence). V shed 3 bases and J 3 bases; nucleotides not matched to a gene: 3. The CDR3 spells CSASIGREETQYF. In DNA, the CDR3 is TGCAGTGCTAGTATCGGGAGGGAAGAGACCCAGTACTTC.

This clonotype has at least ten counts. This chain uses TRBV12-3 or TRBV12-4 with TRBJ2-7, with unresolved D. This CDR3 has 12 residues. Trimming took off 4 bases at V and 0 bases at J, with 4 bases between the two ends. CDR3 protein: CASSYSSYEQYF. CDR3 nucleotides: TGTGCCAGCAGTTACAGCTCCTACGAGCAGTACTTC.

This clonotype was recorded a few times. The chain couples TRBV5-1 to TRBJ2-7, with TRBD2 identical over 10 bases. After removal of 4 bases from V and 4 bases from J, the junction contained 11 bases not matched to a gene. The CDR3 sequence is 16 residues long. Germline CDR1 reads SGHRS; CDR2 reads YFSETQ. This chain's CDR3 is CASSRGAGGPMYEQYF. The CDR3 region has the DNA TGCGCCAGCAGCCGGGGAGCGGGAGGGCCTATGTACGAGCAGTACTTC.

The V and J genes are TRBV7-8 and TRBJ1-5; D remains ambiguous. CDR1 and CDR2 (germline): SGHVS, FQNEAQ. Deletions cut 3 bases from V and 3 bases from J, with 6 bases between. There are 13 residues in the CDR3. CDR3 region: CASSFDVNQPQHF. The CDR3 DNA reads as TGTGCCAGCAGCTTCGATGTCAATCAGCCCCAGCATTTT. Filled out from reference TRBV7-8 and TRBJ1-5, the complete variable domain reads GAGVSQSPRYKVAKRGQDVALRCDPISGHVSLFWYQQALGQGPEFLTYFQNEAQLDKSGLPSDRFFAERPEGSVSTLKIQRTQQEDSAVYLCASSFDVNQPQHFGDGTRLSIL.

In this sample, this clonotype turned up many times. This rearrangement joins TRBV28 to TRBJ1-5; no reliable D call. The V end was cut by 3 bases, the J end by 11 bases, with 11 bases between. CDR3 length: 12 residues. The germline V gene encodes CDR1 MDHEN and CDR2 SYDVKM. CDR3 coding DNA: TGTGCCAGCAGTTTCGGGTGGAGATCCCAGCATTTT. Translation gives CASSFGWRSQHF.

This clonotype came up a few times. The chain combines TRBV19 with TRBJ1-5; D ambiguous. CDR1 is LNHDA and CDR2 is SQIVND in the germline V gene (reference sequence). Trimming stripped 4 bases from V and 5 bases from J, with 9 bases between. This CDR3 comprises 13 residues. DNA of the CDR3: TGTGCCAGTAGTACGATTCTGGATCAGCCCCAGCATTTT. Its translation is CASSTILDQPQHF.

In this sample, this clonotype turned up many times. This chain connects TRBV28 to TRBJ2-5; D is uncertain. The ends were cut back, 2 bases at V and 2 bases at J, with 9 bases in the middle. CDR1 is MDHEN and CDR2 is SYDVKM in the germline V gene. The CDR3 length is 14 residues. CDR3 sequence: CASSLGRWQETQYF. The CDR3 region has the DNA TGTGCCAGCAGTTTAGGAAGATGGCAAGAGACCCAGTACTTC.

This clonotype was seen a few times. V usage is TRBV6-1 and J usage is TRBJ1-6; tentatively, D is TRBD1 (6 bases). The V gene lost 7 bases and the J gene lost 7 bases, with 23 bases spanning the gap. Germline CDR1 reads MNHNS; CDR2 reads SASEGT. This CDR3 is 17 amino acids long. CDR3 coding DNA: TGTGCCAGCACGCCGATCCAGGGGTTAGCGTACAATTCACCCCTCCACTTT. Amino acid sequence: CASTPIQGLAYNSPLHF.

This sequence joins TRBV3-1 and TRBJ2-7; D not certain. Germline V lookup: CDR1 LGHDT, CDR2 YNNKEL (reference sequence). The CDR3 contains 14 residues. Trimming stripped 0 bases from V and 3 bases from J, with 9 bases between. The chain's CDR3 is CASSQDTKLYEQYF. The DNA for the CDR3 is TGTGCCAGCAGCCAAGATACTAAGCTCTACGAGCAGTACTTC.